The next 19 T cell receptor beta chains were all read from a single sample in a study of spatial heterogeneity in lung cancer. The time point is: sample taken at primary tumor resection. Each CDR3 protein gets one entry after TCRdb re-called the 5' RACE reads with MiXCR. The table has about 21,000 distinct CDR3 sequences, 5.8% seen once. The source material was PBMCs, sampled at surgery. Receptors originate from a male donor with early-stage non-small cell lung cancer.

This clonotype showed up many times. The gene calls are TRBV9 and TRBJ2-5, with unresolved D. V shed 0 bases and J shed 4 bases, with 7 bases lying between them. The CDR3 sequence is 13 residues long. Germline values: CDR1 SGDLS, CDR2 YYNGEE. The CDR3 region is CASSVVWGETQYF. The CDR3 region has the DNA TGTGCCAGCAGCGTAGTATGGGGAGAGACCCAGTACTTC.

Details on this clonotype: At one end, the junction sequence differs from germline, possibly due to a read error. V gene TRBV7-7 combines with J gene TRBJ2-3; D assignment may be TRBD1 or TRBD2 (5 bases each). CDR3 length: 14 residues. Germline CDR1 reads SSHAT; CDR2 reads FNYEAQ (reference sequence). The CDR3 region is CASSLGPRGNTQYF. DNA for the CDR3: TGTGCTAGCAGCCTGGGACCGCGTGGGAATACGCAGTATTTT.

This clonotype was counted at least ten times. The chain joins TRBV28 to TRBJ2-1, with no clear D. Trimming removed 9 bases from V and 9 bases from J, with 18 bases in between. CDR1 is MDHEN and CDR2 is SYDVKM in the germline V gene. CDR3 length equals 13 residues. CDR3 in DNA: TGTGCCAGTAGGCCAAATTCCCGGAGTGAGCAGTTCTTC. The encoded protein is CASRPNSRSEQFF.

There are many counts of this clonotype. The chain links TRBV14 to TRBJ2-6; the D is unclear. Trimming removed 3 bases from V and 0 bases from J, with 12 bases in between. Germline-derived CDR1 and CDR2 are SGHDN and FVKESK. This CDR3 is built from 17 residues. In DNA, the CDR3 is TGTGCCAGCAGCCACCCGACGAGCGTCTCTGGGGCCAACGTCCTGACTTTC. Residues: CASSHPTSVSGANVLTF.

This clonotype was counted many times. The gene calls are TRBV29-1 and TRBJ2-5, with D unresolved. V gave up 2 bases and J gave up 2 bases, with 12 bases separating them. The germline CDR1 and CDR2 sequences are SQVTM and ANQGSEA. The length of the CDR3 is 14 residues. CDR3 sequence (DNA): TGCAGCGTTGAACCCAGGCCCGAACAAGAGACCCAGTACTTC. Protein sequence: CSVEPRPEQETQYF. Complete variable domain (other parts from reference TRBV29-1 and TRBJ2-5): SAVISQKPSRDICQRGTSLTIQCQVDSQVTMMFWYRQQPGQSLTLIATANQGSEATYESGFVIDKFPISRPNLTFSTLTVSNMSPEDSSIYLCSVEPRPEQETQYFGPGTRLLVL.

This clonotype was counted many times. Here the CDR3 reads CASSLERSYNSPLHF. The CDR3 DNA sequence: TGTGCCAGCAGCTTGGAACGCTCCTATAATTCACCCCTCCACTTT. The V and J genes are TRBV5-6 and TRBJ1-6; D not resolved. V gave up 0 bases and J gave up 0 bases, with 4 bases separating them. CDR3 length equals 15 residues. In germline, CDR1 is SGHDT, CDR2 YYEEEE.

The table lists this clonotype with many counts. V gene TRBV18 combines with J gene TRBJ2-5; D remains ambiguous. Germline V lookup: CDR1 KGHSH, CDR2 LQKENI. Trimming cost V 2 bases and J 4 bases, with 8 bases left between them. The CDR3 has 13 residues. CDR3: CASSPFSGETQYF. Here the CDR3 DNA reads TGTGCCAGCTCACCATTCAGTGGAGAGACCCAGTACTTC.

This clonotype was counted many times. The chain links TRBV5-1 to TRBJ2-2; D is ambiguous. The germline V gene has CDR1 SGHRS and CDR2 YFSETQ. CDR3 length: 14 residues. The V and J ends lost 4 bases and 0 bases respectively, with 7 bases between them. CDR3 loop: CASSHFANTGELFF. In DNA form, the CDR3 reads TGCGCCAGCAGCCATTTTGCGAACACCGGGGAGCTGTTTTTT.

By share, this clonotype ranks as medium-sized. V is TRBV19 and J is TRBJ2-5; D uncertain. The CDR3 contains 15 residues. Deletions cut 3 bases from V and 2 bases from J, with 13 bases between. Germline V CDR1 and CDR2: LNHDA, SQIVND (reference sequence). CDR3 loop: CASSISGVLQETQYF. The CDR3 DNA is TGTGCCAGTAGTATCTCAGGAGTCCTTCAAGAGACCCAGTACTTC.

The chain carries TRBV11-3 and TRBJ2-7; perhaps D is TRBD1 or TRBD2 (5 bases each). The CDR3 has 13 amino acids. Per germline, CDR1 SGHNT and CDR2 YENEEA. V shed 4 bases and J shed 8 bases, with 15 bases lying between them. CDR3 nucleotide sequence: TGTGCCAGCAGCTCCAGGCCGACGGGACAGCAGTACTTC. Translation: CASSSRPTGQQYF.

This clonotype was picked up many times. The gene calls are TRBV6-2 or TRBV6-3 and TRBJ2-7; D remains unclear. This CDR3 comprises 12 residues. V was trimmed by 5 bases and J by 6 bases, leaving 11 bases between them. Germline-derived CDR1 and CDR2 are MNHEY and SVGEGT. The CDR3 sequence is CASSRPDREQYF. The CDR3 DNA reads as TGTGCCAGCAGTCGACCGGACCGCGAGCAGTACTTC.

This clonotype was observed many times. The J gene is TRBJ1-5, the V gene TRBV7-2, with TRBD1 matching 7 bases. This CDR3 region has 17 residues. J gave up 6 bases and V 1 base, and 12 bases lay outside the gene matches. Germline V gives CDR1 SGHTA, CDR2 FQGNSA. The CDR3: CASSLDFGTGVSQPQHF. The CDR3 DNA is TGTGCCAGCAGCTTAGATTTTGGTACAGGGGTAAGTCAGCCCCAGCATTTT.

The CDR3 DNA sequence: TGTGCCAGCAGCCAAGATGCCCGGGGGGCTGAAGCTTTCTTT. This gives the protein CASSQDARGAEAFF. The chain has TRBV4-2 and TRBJ1-1, with D perhaps matching TRBD1 (5 bases). V was cut by 0 bases and J by 6 bases, with 11 bases left in between. This CDR3 has 14 amino acids. CDR1 and CDR2 (germline): LGHNA, YNFKEQ.

This clonotype showed up many times. The chain joins TRBV19 to TRBJ2-3, with no clear D. This CDR3 contains 11 residues. Trimming removed 7 bases at V and 6 bases at J, with 8 bases between. Germline V gives CDR1 LNHDA, CDR2 SQIVND (reference sequence). The CDR3 nucleotides are TGTGCCAGTACCCAGAGGGATACGCAGTATTTT. Protein sequence: CASTQRDTQYF.

There are many counts of this clonotype. This chain links TRBV28 with TRBJ2-3; D gene unclear. Germline V gives CDR1 MDHEN, CDR2 SYDVKM. Trimming removed 6 bases from V and 4 bases from J, with 17 bases in between. The CDR3 contains 15 residues. The CDR3 reads CASRQRQNGPDTQYF. Written as DNA, the CDR3 is TGTGCCAGCAGGCAACGGCAGAACGGCCCAGATACGCAGTATTTT.

This clonotype was counted at least ten times. The V gene is TRBV28, the J gene TRBJ1-1; D possibly corresponds to TRBD1 (5 bases). V lost 8 bases, J lost 11 bases, and 12 bases lay in between. Germline assignment: CDR1 MDHEN and CDR2 SYDVKM. This CDR3 spans 10 amino acids. CDR3 amino acids: CASAGRDAFF. CDR3 bases: TGTGCCAGCGCGGGCAGGGACGCTTTCTTT.

This clonotype was seen repeatedly, ten times or more. This chain connects TRBV28 to TRBJ2-5; 13 bases are a match to TRBD2. The CDR3 spans 16 residues. Trimming cost V 4 bases and J 3 bases; bases outside gene matches: 5. From germline, CDR1 is MDHEN and CDR2 SYDVKM. The CDR3 DNA is TGTGCCAGCAGTTCCGCACTAGCGGGAGGGAAAGAGACCCAGTACTTC. This translates into CASSSALAGGKETQYF. Filled out from reference TRBV28 and TRBJ2-5, the complete variable domain reads DVKVTQSSRYLVKRTGEKVFLECVQDMDHENMFWYRQDPGLGLRLIYFSYDVKMKEKGDIPEGYSVSREKKERFSLILESASTNQTSMYLCASSSALAGGKETQYFGPGTRLLVL.

This clonotype was found many times. J is TRBJ2-2 and V is TRBV6-5, with D perhaps TRBD2 (6 bases). CDR1 and CDR2 (germline): MNHEY, SVGAGI. Trimming removed 2 bases from V and 4 bases from J, with 8 bases in between. The CDR3 spans 14 residues. In nucleotides, the CDR3 is TGTGCCAGCAGTTACACTAGCTTCACCGGGGAGCTGTTTTTT. This gives the protein CASSYTSFTGELFF.

This clonotype showed up many times. A read error may account for a junction end that differs from germline. The chain recombines TRBV7-2 with TRBJ2-1; D may be TRBD1 or TRBD2 (5 bases each). This CDR3 comprises 15 residues. Germline CDR1 SGHTA, CDR2 FQGNSA. The CDR3 nucleotides are TGTGCCAGCAGCCCCTCCGGGACGTCCTTCAATGAGCAGTTCTTC. Protein sequence: CASSPSGTSFNEQFF.